A single sample is the source of the 31 T cell receptor beta chains below, sequenced in a study of blood T cell repertoires in COVID-19. The data were produced by immunoSEQ multiplex PCR, yet TCRdb's version contains in-frame clones alone and is incomplete. Of under 250,000 clones listed, around nine tenths are singletons. The sample taken for sequencing was peripheral blood. These receptors all stem from a man aged 55-75 years with COVID-19, enrolled during active disease.

The chain carries TRBV11-2 and TRBJ2-7; D is unresolved. CDR3 length: 12 amino acids. Trimming pared 5 bases from V and 0 bases from J, leaving 5 bases between. The germline CDR1 and CDR2 sequences are SGHAT and FQNNGV. The CDR3 coding sequence is TGTGCCAGCAGCCCCTTCTCCTACGAGCAGTACTTC. Translating gives CASSPFSYEQYF.

The rearrangement links TRBV5-1 to TRBJ2-2, with D maybe TRBD2 (5 bases). The CDR3 length is 14 residues. The V end was cut by 2 bases, the J end by 1 base, with 6 bases between. CDR1 and CDR2 from the germline V gene are SGHRS and YFSETQ. Here the CDR3 reads CASSFGGNTGELFF. The DNA of the CDR3 is TGCGCCAGCAGCTTCGGAGGGAACACCGGGGAGCTGTTTTTT.

V and J are TRBV6-1 and TRBJ1-6, with D unresolved. Deletions cut 3 bases from V and 10 bases from J, with 10 bases between. The CDR3 extends over 13 amino acids. CDR1 MNHNS and CDR2 SASEGT come from the germline V gene. The chain's CDR3 is CASSEAAGSPLHF. CDR3 nucleotides: TGTGCCAGCAGTGAGGCGGCGGGATCACCCCTCCACTTT.

Turning to this clone: Other nucleotide sequences in the sample specify the same CDR3. The chain recombines TRBV28 with TRBJ1-5; D is unresolved. Germline values: CDR1 MDHEN, CDR2 SYDVKM. This CDR3 contains 14 residues. Trimming took off 3 bases at V and 1 base at J, with 7 bases between the two ends. In nucleotides, the CDR3 is TGTGCCAGCAGTTTGGGGAGAAGCAATCAGCCCCAGCATTTT. As protein: CASSLGRSNQPQHF.

In nucleotides, the CDR3 is TGTGCCAGCAGCCAATTTGGCGCGGGGGGGCCACGCAATGAGCAGTTCTTC. Translated: CASSQFGAGGPRNEQFF. The genes are TRBV3-1 (or the pseudogene TRBV3-2) and TRBJ2-1; TRBD2 matches 9 bases. The CDR3 totals 17 residues. After removal of 2 bases from V and 6 bases from J, the junction contained 11 bases not matched to a gene. The germline CDR1 and CDR2 sequences are LGHDT and YNNKEL (reference sequence).

There are a few counts of this clone. This chain uses TRBV5-4 with TRBJ2-7; 9 bases match TRBD1. Trimming cost V 3 bases and J 3 bases; bases outside gene matches: 4. The CDR3 length is 14 residues. Per the germline V gene, CDR1 is SGHNT and CDR2 is YYREEE (reference sequence). The CDR3 sequence: CASSSGQGIYEQYF. The CDR3 DNA reads as TGTGCCAGCAGCTCGGGACAGGGAATCTACGAGCAGTACTTC.

The rearrangement joins TRBV6-5 to TRBJ1-1; D not resolved. The germline CDR1 and CDR2 sequences are MNHEY and SVGAGI. The length of the CDR3 is 12 residues. V was cut by 4 bases and J by 3 bases, with 6 bases left in between. The CDR3 coding sequence is TGTGCCAGCAGTTCGACATACACTGAAGCTTTCTTT. This translates into CASSSTYTEAFF.

The rearrangement uses TRBV18 and TRBJ1-4; the D gene is possibly TRBD1 (6 bases). Trimming cost V 4 bases and J 0 bases, with 18 bases left between them. CDR1 and CDR2 from the germline V gene are KGHSH and LQKENI. The CDR3 is made up of 18 amino acids. The chain's CDR3 is CASSLQSFGQSTNEKLFF. The CDR3 region has the DNA TGTGCCAGCTCACTCCAATCATTCGGACAGTCAACTAATGAAAAACTGTTTTTT.

In the case of this clone: The junction shows a germline mismatch at one end, possibly a read error. V gene TRBV7-3 combines with J gene TRBJ1-2; 9 bases fit TRBD1. The CDR3 has 17 residues. Germline V lookup: CDR1 SGHTA, CDR2 FQGTGA. The DNA for the CDR3 is TGTGCCAGCAGCCTAACCGGCTGGGGACAGGGTGGCTATGGCTACACCTTC. Its translation: CASSLTGWGQGGYGYTF.

This clone was recorded only once. CDR3 sequence reads: CASARQGYNEQFF. The CDR3 DNA is TGTGCCTCCGCGAGACAGGGTTACAATGAGCAGTTCTTC. The chain carries TRBV30 and TRBJ2-1; 7 bases are a match to TRBD1. CDR3 length: 13 residues. Looked up from germline, CDR1 is GTSNPN and CDR2 is SVGIG (reference sequence). The ends lost 7 bases at V and 4 bases at J; junction bases unmatched: 7.

This clone appeared a single time. This sequence joins TRBV14 and TRBJ1-6, with unresolved D. V was shortened by 3 bases and J by 7 bases, with 7 bases between the two germline ends. The V gene's germline CDR1 is SGHDN and CDR2 FVKESK. CDR3 length: 13 amino acids. The CDR3 reads CASSQAQNSPLHF. The CDR3, as DNA: TGTGCCAGCAGCCAGGCTCAGAATTCACCCCTCCACTTT.

The rearrangement links TRBV4-1 to TRBJ1-2; 7 nucleotides line up with TRBD1. V shed 1 base, J shed 4 bases, and the junction held 9 bases outside the gene matches. The CDR3 contains 16 residues. Germline CDR1 is MGHRA and CDR2 is YSYEKL. The CDR3 here is CASSQGVWDSSYGYTF. The CDR3 coding sequence is TGCGCCAGCAGCCAAGGGGTTTGGGACAGTTCCTATGGCTACACCTTC.

The CDR3 nucleotides read TGTGCCAGCTCACCACCTGGACTAGCGGGAGGGGCCCACAATGAGCAGTTCTTC. Translating gives CASSPPGLAGGAHNEQFF. The V and J genes are TRBV18 and TRBJ2-1; 15 bases align to TRBD2. This CDR3 is built from 18 residues. The junction had 5 bases not matched to a gene; V was cut back by 0 bases and J by 5 bases. Germline V CDR1 and CDR2: KGHSH, LQKENI.

The chain is built from TRBV4-2 and TRBJ2-1; D not certain. The CDR3 runs 15 residues. Germline assignment: CDR1 LGHNA and CDR2 YNFKEQ. V shed 0 bases and J shed 2 bases, with 8 bases lying between them. The CDR3 here is CASSQDSAAYNEQFF. The CDR3 nucleotides read TGTGCCAGCAGCCAAGATTCGGCGGCCTACAATGAGCAGTTCTTC.

The rearrangement links TRBV18 to TRBJ1-3, with D possibly matching TRBD1 (5 bases). Germline V gene data show CDR1 as KGHSH and CDR2 as LQKENI. The CDR3 contains 18 residues. Trimming stripped 4 bases from V and 0 bases from J, with 19 bases between. As DNA, the CDR3 is TGTGCCAGCTCACGGACCCTGGGGCTAGAGAGCTCTGGAAACACCATATATTTT. Protein product: CASSRTLGLESSGNTIYF.

V and J are TRBV9 and TRBJ1-5; D is uncertain. The CDR3 has 14 residues. Germline V gene data show CDR1 as SGDLS and CDR2 as YYNGEE. Trimming pared 4 bases from V and 0 bases from J, leaving 8 bases between. The CDR3 loop is CASSRGVSNQPQHF. The CDR3 DNA is TGTGCCAGCAGCAGAGGAGTTAGCAATCAGCCCCAGCATTTT.

Comment on this clone: This CDR3 is also generated by other DNA sequences in the sample. The V gene is TRBV18, the J gene TRBJ1-1; 9 bases line up with TRBD1. Germline trimming cut 4 bases from V and 4 bases from J; bases unmatched to any gene: 4. In germline, CDR1 is KGHSH, CDR2 LQKENI. The CDR3 is 14 residues long. The CDR3 here is CASSLGQGGTEAFF. The CDR3 DNA reads as TGTGCCAGCTCACTGGGACAGGGTGGCACTGAAGCTTTCTTT.

In its sample, this clone was seen a few times. The identical CDR3 is also encoded by other nucleotide sequences in the sample. The CDR3 region is CASSFPGQAYEQYF. CDR3 DNA: TGTGCCAGCAGTTTTCCAGGGCAGGCCTACGAGCAGTACTTC. The chain recombines TRBV28 with TRBJ2-7; D is possibly TRBD1 (5 bases). This CDR3 contains 14 residues. V was cut by 3 bases and J by 2 bases, with 11 bases left in between. The V gene's germline CDR1 is MDHEN and CDR2 SYDVKM.

The V gene is TRBV4-1, the J gene TRBJ2-7, with 9 bases lining up with TRBD1. V dropped 0 bases and J dropped 7; count of bases not matched to a gene: 7. The CDR3 sequence is 15 residues long. In germline, CDR1 is MGHRA, CDR2 YSYEKL. Written as DNA, the CDR3 is TGCGCCAGCAGCCAAGAAGAACAGGGGGCGAGGGAGCAGTACTTC. Its protein is CASSQEEQGAREQYF.

V is TRBV18 and J is TRBJ1-4; 7 bases line up with TRBD1. The CDR3 is made up of 15 amino acids. V shed 2 bases, J shed 8 bases, and the junction held 8 bases outside the gene matches. Looked up from germline, CDR1 is KGHSH and CDR2 is LQKENI. The CDR3 DNA sequence: TGTGCCAGCTCACCAAATTCAGGGGGGCAGGAAAAACTGTTTTTT. Translated, it gives CASSPNSGGQEKLFF.

This chain connects TRBV7-8 to TRBJ2-7; D may match TRBD1 or TRBD2 (6 bases each). The CDR3 loop spans 14 amino acids. Trimming cost V 5 bases and J 2 bases, with 13 bases left between them. Germline-derived CDR1 and CDR2 are SGHVS and FQNEAQ. The CDR3 DNA follows: TGTGCCAGCAGCCAGGGGACTCGTACCTACGAGCAGTACTTC. This translates into CASSQGTRTYEQYF.

The chain recombines TRBV9 with TRBJ1-1; D is uncertain. The germline gives CDR1 SGDLS, CDR2 YYNGEE. V was trimmed by 0 bases and J by 2 bases, leaving 8 bases between them. This CDR3 is 14 amino acids long. CDR3: CASSVGTANTEAFF. The CDR3 DNA sequence: TGTGCCAGCAGCGTAGGAACAGCAAACACTGAAGCTTTCTTT.

This chain connects TRBV7-9 to TRBJ2-1; D is undetermined. Trimming shortened V by 0 bases and J by 1 base, and 4 bases separated the two germline ends. This CDR3 contains 14 residues. CDR1 SEHNR and CDR2 FQNEAQ come from the germline V gene (reference sequence). CDR3 nucleotide sequence: TGTGCCAGCAGCTTAGCCCAATCCTACAATGAGCAGTTCTTC. Translated: CASSLAQSYNEQFF.

The chain uses TRBV27 and TRBJ1-2; 10 bases match TRBD1. The trim removed 2 bases at V and 4 bases at J, leaving 7 bases unmatched. The V gene's germline CDR1 is MNHEY and CDR2 SMNVEV (reference sequence). This CDR3 comprises 16 residues. In DNA, the CDR3 is TGTGCCAGCAGTTTACTGGGGACAGGGGTAGCCTATGGCTACACCTTC. It yields the protein CASSLLGTGVAYGYTF.

CDR3 sequence (DNA): TGTGCCAGCAGCTCAATCACGGGAGCCTACAATGAGCAGTTCTTC. Protein sequence: CASSSITGAYNEQFF. This chain uses TRBV5-4 with TRBJ2-1; possible D gene TRBD2, 6 bases. Trimming pared 3 bases from V and 2 bases from J, leaving 12 bases between. Germline V gene sequence: CDR1 SGHNT, CDR2 YYREEE (reference sequence). The CDR3 is 15 residues long.

This CDR3 reads CASSGAGTSGPGGEQFF. CDR3 bases: TGTGCCAGCAGCGGAGCGGGGACTAGCGGCCCCGGGGGTGAGCAGTTCTTC. The chain uses TRBV9 and TRBJ2-1; 11 positions match TRBD2. This CDR3 is 17 amino acids long. CDR1 and CDR2 from the germline V gene are SGDLS and YYNGEE. Trimming cost V 3 bases and J 9 bases; bases outside gene matches: 14.

The chain joins TRBV27 to TRBJ1-6; no clear D. CDR1 is MNHEY and CDR2 is SMNVEV in the germline V gene (reference sequence). The CDR3 consists of 13 residues. The V end was cut by 5 bases, the J end by 8 bases, with 10 bases between. The CDR3 sequence: CASSRRFYSPLHF. The CDR3 DNA follows: TGTGCCAGCAGTAGGAGATTTTATTCACCCCTCCACTTT.

This rearrangement joins TRBV9 to TRBJ1-3; tentatively, D is TRBD1 (5 bases). Germline CDR1 reads SGDLS; CDR2 reads YYNGEE. The ends were cut back, 0 bases at V and 0 bases at J, with 10 bases in the middle. This CDR3 contains 16 residues. The CDR3 nucleotides are TGTGCCAGCAGCGTAGACGTGGGGCGCTCTGGAAACACCATATATTTT. Protein sequence: CASSVDVGRSGNTIYF.

This clone has just one count. V is TRBV11-1 and J is TRBJ2-3; TRBD1 agrees at 8 bases. With 4 bases clipped from V and 3 bases from J, the junction kept 3 bases outside the gene matches. This CDR3 has 14 residues. Germline lookup yields CDR1 SGHAT and CDR2 FQDESV (reference sequence). CDR3 sequence (DNA): TGTGCCAGCAGCTACCAGGGGGCTACAGATACGCAGTATTTT. It specifies CASSYQGATDTQYF.

The rearrangement joins TRBV9 to TRBJ2-7, with 7 positions matching TRBD2. Trimming at V came to 3 bases and at J to 0 bases, leaving 3 bases not matched to a gene. CDR1 is SGDLS and CDR2 is YYNGEE in the germline V gene. The CDR3 length is 14 residues. Written as DNA, the CDR3 is TGTGCCAGCAGCGCTAGCGGAGGCTCCTACGAGCAGTACTTC. This gives the protein CASSASGGSYEQYF.

The V gene is TRBV28, the J gene TRBJ1-6; D might be TRBD1 (6 bases). CDR1 is MDHEN and CDR2 is SYDVKM in the germline V gene. This CDR3 is built from 14 residues. The ends were cut back, 3 bases at V and 10 bases at J, with 13 bases in the middle. The CDR3 DNA sequence: TGTGCCAGCAGTTTTTTAGGGGGTAACTCACCCCTCCACTTT. The encoded protein is CASSFLGGNSPLHF.